What follows are 14 T cell receptor beta chains derived from one specimen sequenced in a study of blood T cell repertoires in COVID-19. Clones were sequenced by immunoSEQ multiplex PCR, and TCRdb holds only the in-frame ones, with some missing. This sample yields approximately 260,000 clones, of which around 90% are seen a single time; roughly a tenth belongs to the top ten. Input material: peripheral blood. The receptors shown here come from a woman in her 70s with COVID-19, enrolled during active disease.

The chain carries TRBV7-9 and TRBJ2-5; no reliable D call. The CDR3 loop spans 14 amino acids. The ends were cut back, 3 bases at V and 2 bases at J, with 10 bases in the middle. Germline values: CDR1 SEHNR, CDR2 FQNEAQ (reference sequence). CDR3 sequence: CASSLTYTQETQYF. DNA of the CDR3: TGTGCCAGCAGCTTGACTTACACGCAAGAGACCCAGTACTTC.

The gene calls are TRBV3-1 (or the pseudogene TRBV3-2) and TRBJ1-2, with D possibly TRBD1 on 6 matching bases. The V end lost 1 base, the J end lost 4 bases, and 7 bases lay between the germline ends. Per germline, CDR1 LGHDT and CDR2 YNNKEL (reference sequence). This CDR3 has 13 residues. The CDR3 here is CASSQGTVYGYTF. The CDR3, as DNA: TGTGCCAGCAGCCAAGGGACAGTCTATGGCTACACCTTC.

The rearrangement uses TRBV3-1 (or the pseudogene TRBV3-2) and TRBJ2-1, with D perhaps TRBD1 (5 bases). This CDR3 is 16 amino acids long. V lost 2 bases and J lost 4, with 15 bases in between. CDR1 is LGHDT, CDR2 YNNKEL, per germline (reference sequence). The CDR3 coding sequence is TGTGCCAGCAGCCAACAGGGAACAGGCATGTACAATGAGCAGTTCTTC. This encodes CASSQQGTGMYNEQFF.

The chain is built from TRBV5-1 and TRBJ2-5; 7 bases are a match to TRBD2. The CDR3 consists of 16 residues. CDR1 and CDR2 from the germline V gene are SGHRS and YFSETQ. The V and J ends lost 1 base and 5 bases, in that order; junction bases with no gene match: 11. CDR3 sequence (DNA): TGCGCCAGCAGCTTGTCTAGATTAGCGGGCTGGGAGACCCAGTACTTC. Translation: CASSLSRLAGWETQYF.

The V gene is TRBV6-5, the J gene TRBJ1-1; TRBD1 matches at 7 bases. V lost 5 bases and J lost 4; bases outside the gene matches: 1. Germline-derived CDR1 and CDR2 are MNHEY and SVGAGI. The CDR3 consists of 12 residues. The CDR3 nucleotides are TGTGCCAGCAGTAGGACAGGCACTGAAGCTTTCTTT. It encodes CASSRTGTEAFF.

V and J are TRBV6-1 and TRBJ1-6; 7 bases agree with TRBD1. Germline V gives CDR1 MNHNS, CDR2 SASEGT. The CDR3 is 15 amino acids. Trimming took 3 bases from V and 8 from J; bases not matched to a gene: 7. CDR3 coding DNA: TGTGCCAGCAGTGAGACCCGACAGGGACATTCACCCCTCCACTTT. The encoded protein is CASSETRQGHSPLHF.

The chain links TRBV20-1 to TRBJ2-7; D is perhaps TRBD2 (6 bases). This CDR3 region has 14 residues. Per the germline V gene, CDR1 is DFQATT and CDR2 is SNEGSKA (reference sequence). V was cut by 3 bases and J by 5 bases, with 17 bases left in between. CDR3 residues: CSASTGRDLHEQYF. The CDR3 DNA follows: TGCAGTGCTAGTACGGGGCGGGATCTCCACGAGCAGTACTTC.

V is TRBV19 and J is TRBJ1-1, with D unresolved. Trimming removed 6 bases at V and 3 bases at J, with 5 bases between. CDR1 and CDR2 from the germline V gene are LNHDA and SQIVND (reference sequence). The CDR3 is made up of 11 amino acids. Here the CDR3 DNA reads TGTGCCAGTAGGCGGGACACTGAAGCTTTCTTT. Translation gives CASRRDTEAFF.

The CDR3 reads CASSQGGQGDGYTF. CDR3 nucleotide sequence: TGTGCCAGCAGCCAAGGGGGCCAGGGTGATGGCTACACCTTC. The rearrangement links TRBV14 to TRBJ1-2; tentative D call: TRBD1 (5 bases). In germline, CDR1 is SGHDN, CDR2 FVKESK. The CDR3 runs to 14 residues. V shed 1 base and J shed 6 bases, with 12 bases lying between them.

The chain couples TRBV18 to TRBJ1-6, with 7 bases aligning to TRBD1. This CDR3 is 15 amino acids long. Per germline, CDR1 KGHSH and CDR2 LQKENI. The J segment lost 5 bases and the V segment lost 3 bases, leaving 4 bases of the junction unmatched. In nucleotides, the CDR3 is TGTGCCAGCTCACCTCGGGGACAGAATAATTCACCCCTCCACTTT. It specifies CASSPRGQNNSPLHF. The variable domain in full, completed from reference TRBV18 and TRBJ1-6, reads NAGVMQNPRHLVRRRGQEARLRCSPMKGHSHVYWYRQLPEEGLKFMVYLQKENIIDESGMPKERFSAEFPKEGPSILRIQQVVRGDSAAYFCASSPRGQNNSPLHFGNGTRLTVT.

The chain carries TRBV9 and TRBJ1-3, with D unresolved. Per germline, CDR1 SGDLS and CDR2 YYNGEE. The CDR3 totals 15 residues. Trimming removed 4 bases at V and 2 bases at J, with 13 bases between. This CDR3 is CASSPRPVTGNTIYF. The CDR3 DNA is TGTGCCAGCAGCCCCCGCCCAGTCACTGGAAACACCATATATTTT.

The chain couples TRBV5-1 to TRBJ2-7; weak D call: TRBD1 (6 bases). Looked up from germline, CDR1 is SGHRS and CDR2 is YFSETQ. Trimming stripped 3 bases from V and 3 bases from J, with 10 bases between. The CDR3 loop spans 13 amino acids. DNA for the CDR3: TGCGCCAGCAGCTCCCTGACAGGCTACGAGCAGTACTTC. Amino acid sequence: CASSSLTGYEQYF.

The chain employs TRBV19 and TRBJ1-1, with 7 bases matching TRBD1. The germline gives CDR1 LNHDA, CDR2 SQIVND (reference sequence). This CDR3 is built from 13 residues. The junction had 3 bases not matched to a gene; V was cut back by 3 bases and J by 5 bases. The CDR3 here is CASSIEDRTEAFF. In DNA form, the CDR3 reads TGTGCCAGTAGTATCGAGGACAGGACTGAAGCTTTCTTT.

The V and J genes are TRBV21-1 and TRBJ1-5; the tabulated D call, TRBD1, remains unverified against the DNA. TRBV21-1 is a known pseudogene. The CDR3 loop spans 14 amino acids. The CDR3 loop is CASSPRRGNQPQHF. CDR3 coding DNA: TGTGCCAGCAGCCCTCGCAGGGGCAATCAGCCCCAGCATTTT.